This T cell receptor (beta chain) was profiled in a study of blood T cell repertoires in COVID-19. In the study's own analysis: The authors estimated nucleated cell counts from reference gene primer amplification. Data came from immunoSEQ multiplex PCR; TCRdb stores just in-frame clones and leaves some out. Clone size and the V and J calls come from that table; the DNA yielded D and trimming. The sample carries roughly 75,000 clones, approximately 80% recorded once. This CDR3 comprises 16 residues. The clonotype originates from a man aged 45 to 65 with acute or convalescent COVID-19. The chain couples TRBV21-1 to TRBJ2-2; TRBD1 is the table's D call, not checked against the DNA. TRBV21-1 is described as a pseudogene. The material sequenced was peripheral blood. The CDR3 DNA reads TGTGCCAGCAGCAAAGCGCTTTTGAGGGGGACCGGGGAGCTGTTTTTT. This translates into CASSKALLRGTGELFF.